One and the same sample provided the 22 T cell receptor beta chains below, sequenced in a study of T cell repertoires and Cas9 in healthy adults. Assay: immunoSEQ multiplex PCR; the TCRdb copy retains only in-frame clones and omits some. The data contain tens of thousands of clones, less than 95% of them singletons. The sequencing input was CD4+ effector T cells (CD127+, CD25-, CD137-, CD154-) from PBMCs; culture status not recorded. Receptors were obtained from a human donor in good health.

For this clone: One end of the junction does not line up with germline, which may come from a read error. The genes are TRBV7-7 and TRBJ2-5; no clear D. The germline gives CDR1 SSHAT, CDR2 FNYEAQ (reference sequence). The CDR3 runs 13 residues. In DNA, the CDR3 is TGTGCTAGCAGCTTAGGACCGATAGAGACCCAGTACTTC. It codes for CASSLGPIETQYF.

The rearrangement joins TRBV6-1 to TRBJ1-2, with D maybe TRBD1 (6 bases). The V and J ends lost 3 bases and 1 base respectively, with 9 bases between them. CDR1 is MNHNS, CDR2 SASEGT, per germline. The CDR3 runs to 14 residues. The DNA of the CDR3 is TGTGCCAGCAGTGACAACAGGGTTAACTATGGCTACACCTTC. This encodes CASSDNRVNYGYTF.

The chain has TRBV19 and TRBJ1-6; D ambiguous. V gave up 2 bases and J gave up 7 bases, with 3 bases separating them. This CDR3 region has 12 residues. The germline CDR1 and CDR2 sequences are LNHDA and SQIVND (reference sequence). The CDR3 coding sequence is TGTGCCAGTAGTATACTGAATTCACCCCTCCACTTT. Amino acid sequence: CASSILNSPLHF.

In DNA, the CDR3 is TGTGCCAGTAGTATCAGGGTTGAAACGAAGCAGCCCCAGCATTTT. Amino acids: CASSIRVETKQPQHF. This chain connects TRBV19 to TRBJ1-5, with a weak D call TRBD1 (5 bases). Germline-derived CDR1 and CDR2 are LNHDA and SQIVND (reference sequence). Trimming took off 3 bases at V and 7 bases at J, with 16 bases between the two ends. This CDR3 contains 15 residues.

The chain is built from TRBV6-1 and TRBJ2-2; no reliable D call. The germline V gene has CDR1 MNHNS and CDR2 SASEGT. V dropped 4 bases and J dropped 7 bases, with 7 bases sitting between them. This CDR3 comprises 12 residues. The CDR3 DNA reads as TGTGCCAGCAGTGGGCGGATCGGGGAGCTGTTTTTT. Translation: CASSGRIGELFF.

The chain combines TRBV6-1 with TRBJ1-2, with 9 bases lining up with TRBD1. The V segment lost 1 base and the J segment 10 bases; nucleotides outside the gene matches: 10. Looked up from germline, CDR1 is MNHNS and CDR2 is SASEGT. The CDR3 spans 15 residues. CDR3 residues: CASSEGTGGIWDYTF. CDR3 DNA sequence: TGTGCCAGCAGTGAAGGTACAGGGGGCATTTGGGACTACACCTTC.

The V and J genes are TRBV9 and TRBJ1-3; no clear D. Germline assignment: CDR1 SGDLS and CDR2 YYNGEE. CDR3 length: 13 residues. Trimming stripped 0 bases from V and 4 bases from J, with 5 bases between. The CDR3 region is CASSVVQGNTIYF. The DNA of the CDR3 is TGTGCCAGCAGCGTAGTACAAGGAAACACCATATATTTT.

The chain joins TRBV13 to TRBJ2-7, with 16 bases lining up with TRBD2. V trimming: 5 bases; J trimming: 3 bases; junction bases outside the gene matches: 10. The length of the CDR3 is 18 residues. Germline CDR1 reads PRHDT; CDR2 reads FYEKMQ (reference sequence). The CDR3 is CASSLSGLAGGPIYEQYF. CDR3 coding DNA: TGTGCCAGCAGCCTGTCGGGACTAGCGGGGGGGCCCATCTACGAGCAGTACTTC.

This sequence joins TRBV12-5 and TRBJ1-6; 7 nucleotides align to TRBD1. Germline-derived CDR1 and CDR2 are LGHNT and FRNRAP. The CDR3 totals 16 residues. J gave up 7 bases and V 0 bases, and 6 bases lay outside the gene matches. The CDR3 reads CASGLVSGRGNSPLHF. CDR3 in DNA: TGTGCTAGTGGTTTGGTAAGTGGCAGGGGGAATTCACCCCTCCACTTT.

This chain connects TRBV28 to TRBJ1-3; D perhaps matches TRBD1 (5 bases). CDR3 length equals 19 residues. Germline loops: CDR1 MDHEN, CDR2 SYDVKM. The V end lost 6 bases, the J end lost 7 bases, and 31 bases lay between the germline ends. This chain's CDR3 is CASSEPTTGWGEEGNTIYF. The CDR3 DNA is TGTGCCAGCAGCGAACCCACGACTGGGTGGGGGGAAGAGGGGAACACCATATATTTT.

The chain has TRBV6-5 and TRBJ1-1; maybe TRBD1 (6 bases). V was clipped by 2 bases and J by 2 bases, with 9 bases between them. The CDR3 extends over 14 amino acids. Per the germline V gene, CDR1 is MNHEY and CDR2 is SVGAGI. This CDR3 reads CASSYGGLNTEAFF. CDR3 in DNA: TGTGCCAGCAGTTACGGGGGGCTTAACACTGAAGCTTTCTTT.

This clone has a handful of counts. A read error may produce the germline difference seen at one junction end. This chain connects TRBV18 to TRBJ1-3; D uncertain. Germline V lookup: CDR1 KGHSH, CDR2 LQKENI. The CDR3 totals 14 residues. CDR3 region: CASSPSTSGNTIYF. CDR3 nucleotides: TGTGCCAGCTCACCAAGTACCTCTGGAAATACCATATATTTT.

This clone was counted only a few times. Other DNA variants within this sample encode the same CDR3. The chain joins TRBV30 to TRBJ2-2, with D possibly matching TRBD1 (5 bases). Trimming cost V 2 bases and J 4 bases, with 8 bases left between them. CDR1 and CDR2 from the germline V gene are GTSNPN and SVGIG (reference sequence). The CDR3 is 13 amino acids. The CDR3 DNA reads as TGTGCCTGGAGTAACAGGCTCACCGGGGAGCTGTTTTTT. Translating gives CAWSNRLTGELFF.

V gene TRBV7-9 combines with J gene TRBJ2-1; a weak D match, TRBD2 (6 bases). V lost 5 bases to trimming and J lost 7 bases, with 9 bases between them. CDR3 length: 12 residues. Germline V lookup: CDR1 SEHNR, CDR2 FQNEAQ (reference sequence). Here the CDR3 reads CASSRDFNEQFF. Written as DNA, the CDR3 is TGTGCCAGCAGCCGGGACTTTAATGAGCAGTTCTTC.

The chain links TRBV19 to TRBJ1-5; D is perhaps TRBD1 (5 bases). Trimming pared 11 bases from V and 5 bases from J, leaving 19 bases between. CDR1 is LNHDA, CDR2 SQIVND, per germline (reference sequence). The CDR3 length is 14 residues. CDR3 DNA: TGTGCCTCCCGGGGGACCGGCATCTATCAGCCCCAGCATTTT. Its protein product is CASRGTGIYQPQHF.

The chain couples TRBV28 to TRBJ1-2, with D perhaps TRBD1 (5 bases). The CDR3 runs 11 residues. Germline CDR1 and CDR2: MDHEN and SYDVKM. Trimming cost V 8 bases and J 1 base, with 5 bases left between them. The CDR3, as DNA: TGTGCCAGCGGGGGTAACTATGGCTACACCTTC. Translated, it gives CASGGNYGYTF.

The chain has TRBV6-5 and TRBJ2-3; no clear D gene. This CDR3 is 13 amino acids long. In germline, CDR1 is MNHEY, CDR2 SVGAGI. V dropped 1 base and J dropped 2 bases, with 4 bases sitting between them. The CDR3 nucleotides read TGTGCCAGCAGTTACTTTGTCACAGATACGCAGTATTTT. It encodes CASSYFVTDTQYF.

The chain couples TRBV10-1 to TRBJ2-3; 9 positions match TRBD2. CDR3 size: 16 residues. Trimming removed 3 bases from V and 2 bases from J; junction bases left unmatched: 6. CDR1 and CDR2 from the germline V gene are WNHNN and SYGVQD (reference sequence). The CDR3 protein is CASSEASGGPTDTQYF. The CDR3 DNA is TGCGCCAGCAGTGAAGCCAGCGGGGGGCCCACAGATACGCAGTATTTT.

Note on this clone: Other DNA sequences in the same sample also yield this CDR3. The rearrangement links TRBV5-5 to TRBJ2-5; 8 bases line up with TRBD1. The CDR3 covers 14 residues. The junction had 5 bases not matched to a gene; V was cut back by 4 bases and J by 3 bases. Germline V CDR1 and CDR2: SGHKS, YYEKEE (reference sequence). The CDR3 nucleotides read TGTGCCAGCAGCGCTCCGGGACAGGAAGAGACCCAGTACTTC. Translation gives CASSAPGQEETQYF.

The rearrangement uses TRBV7-2 and TRBJ2-1; possible D gene TRBD2, 6 bases. Germline V gene data show CDR1 as SGHTA and CDR2 as FQGNSA. CDR3 length: 16 residues. With 1 base removed from V and 6 bases from J, the gap between germline ends came to 16 bases. CDR3: CASSLVRSGAGNEQFF. The CDR3 nucleotides read TGTGCCAGCAGCTTAGTCCGGTCGGGAGCGGGCAATGAGCAGTTCTTC. Full variable domain (outside the CDR3, taken from reference TRBV7-2 and TRBJ2-1): GAGVSQSPSNKVTEKGKDVELRCDPISGHTALYWYRQSLGQGLEFLIYFQGNSAPDKSGLPSDRFSAERTGGSVSTLTIQRTQQEDSAVYLCASSLVRSGAGNEQFFGPGTRLTVL.

The chain links TRBV30 to TRBJ2-7; either TRBD1 or TRBD2 may fit D (5 bases each). This CDR3 spans 14 amino acids. Deletions cut 0 bases from V and 8 bases from J, with 17 bases between. The germline gives CDR1 GTSNPN, CDR2 SVGIG (reference sequence). In DNA form, the CDR3 reads TGTGCCTGGAGTGTATGGGAGACGGGACCTAAGCAGTACTTC. It yields the protein CAWSVWETGPKQYF.

This CDR3 is CASSQSTGTKNIQYF. CDR3 sequence (DNA): TGTGCCAGCAGCCAATCGACAGGGACCAAAAACATTCAGTACTTC. The chain links TRBV11-2 to TRBJ2-4; 7 nucleotides align to TRBD1. CDR3 length: 15 residues. Germline assignment: CDR1 SGHAT and CDR2 FQNNGV. With 5 bases clipped from V and 2 bases from J, the junction kept 6 bases outside the gene matches.